This entry is about one TCR beta chain. Its matching antigen is unknown. This sample stems from a study of T cell responses to AZD1222 COVID-19 vaccine. Study-level findings and limits: Among vaccine-associated CD4 TCRs, coverage spanned spike, with dominance at 160-218 and 743-854. It should be noted that donors were predominantly white British and more often female, and clonal diversity was possibly underestimated.

The assay was immunoSEQ multiplex PCR, and TCRdb's table has in-frame clones only and misses some. Of under 150,000 clones in the sample, about nine tenths were seen once. Trimming cost V 1 base and J 8 bases, with 19 bases left between them. This CDR3 has 16 amino acids. The germline V gene has CDR1 SGHRS and CDR2 YFSETQ. The V and J genes are TRBV5-1 and TRBJ2-1; perhaps TRBD1 as D (7 bases). The sequencing used peripheral blood, collected 28 days after the second AZD1222 dose. The clonotype originates from an adult who received the AZD1222 COVID-19 vaccine. The CDR3 spells CASSLYGGQGGDEQFF. In nucleotides, the CDR3 is TGCGCCAGCAGCTTGTATGGGGGGCAAGGGGGCGATGAGCAGTTCTTC.